These 22 T cell receptor beta chains were sequenced from one sample in a study of blood T cell repertoires in COVID-19. Using immunoSEQ multiplex PCR, the repertoire was profiled, and TCRdb retains in-frame clones only, with some absent. The data show a few hundred thousand clones, about nine tenths seen once. The sample taken for sequencing was PBMCs or T cells enriched from blood (not recorded which). These receptors were taken from a man younger than 45 who had recovered from COVID-19.

V is TRBV6-1 and J is TRBJ1-6; D possibly corresponds to TRBD1 (6 bases). This CDR3 has 15 amino acids. The germline V gene encodes CDR1 MNHNS and CDR2 SASEGT. With 3 bases removed from V and 10 bases from J, the gap between germline ends came to 16 bases. The CDR3 reads CASSEGHRVGSPLHF. The CDR3 DNA follows: TGTGCCAGCAGTGAGGGCCACAGGGTTGGCTCACCCCTCCACTTT.

This sequence joins TRBV11-3 and TRBJ2-7; weak D call: TRBD1 (5 bases). The germline V and J ends were trimmed by 5 bases and 5 bases, with 19 bases remaining between them. The length of the CDR3 is 15 residues. Germline V gene sequence: CDR1 SGHNT, CDR2 YENEEA. The CDR3 loop reads CASSPLVGVGNEQYF. The CDR3 DNA sequence: TGTGCCAGCAGCCCGCTTGTAGGGGTCGGAAACGAGCAGTACTTC.

The CDR3 protein is CASSRRQANEKLFF. The CDR3, as DNA: TGTGCCAGCAGTCGGCGACAGGCTAATGAAAAACTGTTTTTT. The gene calls are TRBV16 and TRBJ1-4; tentatively, D is TRBD1 (6 bases). The CDR3 is 14 residues long. Germline V CDR1 and CDR2: KGHSY, FQNENV. V was cut by 6 bases and J by 3 bases, with 11 bases left in between.

The V gene is TRBV19, the J gene TRBJ1-1, with 8 positions matching TRBD1. The V gene's germline CDR1 is LNHDA and CDR2 SQIVND (reference sequence). J gave up 0 bases and V 3 bases, and 3 bases lay outside the gene matches. The CDR3 extends over 15 amino acids. The CDR3 nucleotides are TGTGCCAGTAGTATCCGGGACAGGATGAACACTGAAGCTTTCTTT. Its translation: CASSIRDRMNTEAFF.

The rearrangement links TRBV9 to TRBJ2-2; 8 positions match TRBD2. This CDR3 has 14 residues. Germline V gene data show CDR1 as SGDLS and CDR2 as YYNGEE. Losses at the gene ends were 6 bases for V and 1 base for J; bases not matched to a gene: 2. The CDR3 sequence: CASKTSGNTGELFF. The CDR3 DNA sequence: TGTGCCAGCAAAACTAGCGGGAACACCGGGGAGCTGTTTTTT.

The rearrangement uses TRBV6-6 and TRBJ2-7, with D unclear. This CDR3 spans 12 amino acids. Germline CDR1 is MNHNY and CDR2 is SVGAGI (reference sequence). The V and J ends lost 6 bases and 7 bases respectively, with 13 bases between them. The CDR3 DNA sequence: TGTGCCAGCAGCCCCTTAATTAGAGAGCAGTACTTC. Translation: CASSPLIREQYF.

The rearrangement links TRBV5-1 to TRBJ2-3, with 7 bases aligning to TRBD2. The length of the CDR3 is 13 residues. J lost 2 bases, V lost 6 bases, and 3 bases had no gene match. Germline CDR1 and CDR2: SGHRS and YFSETQ. CDR3 region: CASIAGDTDTQYF. In DNA form, the CDR3 reads TGCGCCAGCATTGCGGGGGACACAGATACGCAGTATTTT.

This chain uses TRBV3-1 (or the pseudogene TRBV3-2) with TRBJ2-5; 7 bases are shared with TRBD1. The CDR3 extends over 16 amino acids. Trimming cost V 4 bases and J 1 base; bases outside gene matches: 9. The germline gives CDR1 LGHDT, CDR2 YNNKEL (reference sequence). The CDR3 protein is CASSLPRDRLQETQYF. The CDR3 DNA reads TGTGCCAGCAGCCTCCCCCGGGACAGACTCCAAGAGACCCAGTACTTC.

As DNA, the CDR3 is TGTGCCAGCAGCCCTCGACAGGGGATAGGGGAGACCCAGTACTTC. Its translation: CASSPRQGIGETQYF. The chain couples TRBV11-3 to TRBJ2-5, with 8 bases that match TRBD1. The CDR3 is 15 residues long. Unmatched junction bases numbered 10, after V lost 5 bases and J lost 5 bases. Germline lookup yields CDR1 SGHNT and CDR2 YENEEA.

This rearrangement joins TRBV19 to TRBJ1-3; tentatively, D is TRBD1 (6 bases). There are 14 residues in the CDR3. Germline V CDR1 and CDR2: LNHDA, SQIVND (reference sequence). V gave up 9 bases and J gave up 2 bases, with 14 bases separating them. In DNA, the CDR3 is TGTGCCAGCCAGGGGCAGGGGACTGGAAACACCATATATTTT. This codes for CASQGQGTGNTIYF.

On this clone itself: The identical CDR3 is also encoded by other nucleotide sequences in the sample. V is TRBV12-3 or TRBV12-4 and J is TRBJ1-5, with D unresolved. Trimming left V 2 bases short and J 2 bases short, with 4 bases between. There are 13 residues in the CDR3. CDR3 in amino acids: CASSLSGNQPQHF. The DNA of the CDR3 is TGTGCCAGCAGTTTATCGGGCAATCAGCCCCAGCATTTT.

This clone was seen only once. This sequence joins TRBV30 and TRBJ1-1; no definite D call. This CDR3 has 13 amino acids. CDR1 is GTSNPN, CDR2 SVGIG, per germline (reference sequence). Trimming took 0 bases from V and 7 from J, leaving 12 bases between them. DNA of the CDR3: TGTGCCTGGAGTGTTAGGGAGAACCTTGAAGCTTTCTTT. Translated: CAWSVRENLEAFF.

The V gene is TRBV30, the J gene TRBJ1-1; 8 nucleotides match TRBD1. Germline V gene sequence: CDR1 GTSNPN, CDR2 SVGIG (reference sequence). The length of the CDR3 is 14 residues. J was trimmed by 6 bases and V by 5 bases; bases with no gene match: 11. The CDR3 reads CAWVIRGLVAEAFF. DNA for the CDR3: TGTGCCTGGGTCATCAGGGGGCTAGTCGCTGAAGCTTTCTTT.

The V gene is TRBV21-1, the J gene TRBJ2-7; the table's TRBD2 call for D was not verified on the DNA. TRBV21-1 is described as a pseudogene. The CDR3 has 18 residues. CDR3 in amino acids: CASSKPRGGGALGGEQYF. In DNA form, the CDR3 reads TGTGCCAGCAGCAAACCCCGCGGGGGAGGAGCCCTCGGCGGCGAGCAGTACTTC.

To note about this clone: Relative to the germline gene, one junction end is altered; a read error may explain this. The chain carries TRBV7-7 and TRBJ2-5, with 11 bases identical to TRBD1. Germline CDR1 SSHAT, CDR2 FNYEAQ (reference sequence). The CDR3 spans 15 residues. CDR3 sequence (DNA): TGTGCTAGCAGCTCCGGGACAGGGGGTAGAGAGACCCAGTACTTC. Translated: CASSSGTGGRETQYF.

This clone was seen only once. The V and J genes are TRBV12-3 or TRBV12-4 and TRBJ2-1, with TRBD2 matching over 7 bases. This CDR3 is 13 amino acids long. Trimming took 6 bases from V and 10 from J; bases not matched to a gene: 9. The CDR3 nucleotides are TGTGCCAGCAGGGGAACTAGCGTCCTGGAGCAGTTCTTC. It codes for CASRGTSVLEQFF.

This clone was picked up one time. The chain couples TRBV5-1 to TRBJ2-3; 12 nucleotides agree with TRBD1. V shed 3 bases, J shed 4 bases, and the junction held 3 bases outside the gene matches. Germline V gives CDR1 SGHRS, CDR2 YFSETQ. This CDR3 contains 15 residues. This chain's CDR3 is CASSWDRGRSDTQYF. CDR3 sequence (DNA): TGCGCCAGCAGCTGGGACAGGGGGCGGTCAGATACGCAGTATTTT.

The chain employs TRBV7-9 and TRBJ2-4; TRBD1 matches at 9 bases. CDR1 SEHNR and CDR2 FQNEAQ come from the germline V gene (reference sequence). This CDR3 region has 19 residues. V shed 4 bases and J 7 bases; nucleotides not matched to a gene: 20. The CDR3 here is CASSSLTSTLGQGSNIQYF. CDR3 sequence (DNA): TGTGCCAGCAGCTCATTGACGTCGACCCTGGGACAGGGTAGCAACATTCAGTACTTC.

The V and J genes are TRBV19 and TRBJ1-5, with D perhaps matching TRBD1 (6 bases). Germline V gene sequence: CDR1 LNHDA, CDR2 SQIVND (reference sequence). CDR3 size: 13 residues. V was cut by 6 bases and J by 7 bases, with 13 bases left in between. CDR3 amino acids: CASSVQGGQPQHF. The CDR3 nucleotides are TGTGCCAGTAGCGTACAGGGCGGGCAGCCCCAGCATTTT.

The rearrangement uses TRBV30 and TRBJ1-1; D uncertain. The V gene lost 3 bases and the J gene lost 3 bases, with 11 bases spanning the gap. CDR1 and CDR2 from the germline V gene are GTSNPN and SVGIG (reference sequence). CDR3 length: 13 residues. Written as DNA, the CDR3 is TGTGCCTGGAGAGGCCCCGGGGACACTGAAGCTTTCTTT. Translated: CAWRGPGDTEAFF. Using reference TRBV30 and TRBJ1-1 for the parts outside the CDR3, the full variable domain is SQTIHQWPATLVQPVGSPLSLECTVEGTSNPNLYWYRQAAGRGLQLLFYSVGIGQISSEVPQNLSASRPQDRQFILSSKKLLLSDSGFYLCAWRGPGDTEAFFGQGTRLTVV.

The chain joins TRBV9 to TRBJ1-2; tentative D call: TRBD1 (6 bases). The V gene's germline CDR1 is SGDLS and CDR2 YYNGEE. CDR3 length equals 14 residues. Trimming took off 4 bases at V and 2 bases at J, with 12 bases between the two ends. CDR3 sequence (DNA): TGTGCCAGCAGCATAGGACAGACGAACTATGGCTACACCTTC. As protein: CASSIGQTNYGYTF.

The CDR3 bases are TGTGCCAGCAGTGAGAATAGCGGGAGGGTCTTCGAGCAGTACTTC. Its protein is CASSENSGRVFEQYF. The rearrangement uses TRBV2 and TRBJ2-7; 11 nucleotides align to TRBD2. The V segment lost 3 bases and the J segment 6 bases; nucleotides outside the gene matches: 7. CDR1 is SNHLY, CDR2 FYNNEI, per germline. CDR3 length: 15 amino acids.